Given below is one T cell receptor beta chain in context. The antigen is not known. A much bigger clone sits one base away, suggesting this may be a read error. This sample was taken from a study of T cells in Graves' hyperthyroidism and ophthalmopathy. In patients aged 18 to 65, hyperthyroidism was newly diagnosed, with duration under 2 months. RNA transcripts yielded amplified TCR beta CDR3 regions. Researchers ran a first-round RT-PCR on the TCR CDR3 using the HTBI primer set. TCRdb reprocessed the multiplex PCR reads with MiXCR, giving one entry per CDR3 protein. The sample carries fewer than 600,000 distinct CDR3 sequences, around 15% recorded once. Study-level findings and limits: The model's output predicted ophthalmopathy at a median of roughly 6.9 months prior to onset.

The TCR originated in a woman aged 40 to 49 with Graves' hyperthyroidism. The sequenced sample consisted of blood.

CDR3: CARNAEGIDYGYTF. Here the CDR3 DNA reads TGTGCCAGGAATGCGGAGGGTATCGACTATGGCTACACCTTC. The chain combines TRBV19 with TRBJ1-2; D gene unclear. The CDR3 contains 14 residues. Trimming removed 9 bases at V and 3 bases at J, with 17 bases between. The germline V gene encodes CDR1 LNHDA and CDR2 SQIVND (reference sequence).